A selection of T cell receptor beta chains follows, all from one sample in a study of CD8+CD57+ T cells in acquired aplastic anemia. One entry per CDR3 protein results from TCRdb running MiXCR on the reads. This table holds 200,000 to 250,000 distinct CDR3 sequences, approximately 57% found once. The sample taken for sequencing was sorted CD4+, CD8+, or CD8+CD57+ T cells (not recorded which) from PBMCs. The origin of the receptors is a human donor in good health. The CDR3 runs from the conserved cysteine through the conserved F or W. Each record gives: CDR3 protein, CDR3 DNA, D gene, clone size, J gene, V gene. A D gene is named only where the DNA matches it firmly. Rows may omit the clone size; those that give it use once, few, many or a size class.

CASSVGTNPYEQYF	TGTGCCAGCAGCGTCGGGACTAACCCCTACGAGCAGTACTTC	TRBD2	-	TRBJ2-7	TRBV7-2
CASSQDQGAEAFF	TGTGCCAGCAGCCAAGATCAAGGGGCTGAAGCTTTCTTT	-	-	TRBJ1-1	TRBV14
CATSRDRGTDTQYF	TGTGCCACCAGCAGGGACAGAGGCACAGATACGCAGTATTTT	-	-	TRBJ2-3	TRBV15
CSVRLDLDQPQHF	TGCAGCGTGCGACTGGATCTAGATCAGCCCCAGCATTTT	-	-	TRBJ1-5	TRBV29-1
CSARDPGTGGRDEQYF	TGCAGTGCTAGGGATCCCGGGACAGGGGGACGGGACGAGCAGTACTTC	TRBD1	-	TRBJ2-7	TRBV20-1
CASSLESVKYNEQFF	TGCGCCAGCAGCTTGGAGTCAGTAAAGTACAATGAGCAGTTCTTC	-	-	TRBJ2-1	TRBV5-1
CSVTGPTYNEQFF	TGCAGCGTGACAGGGCCCACCTACAATGAGCAGTTCTTC	TRBD1	once	TRBJ2-1	TRBV29-1
CASSFTPGQGYGYTF	TGTGCCAGCAGTTTCACCCCGGGACAGGGCTATGGCTACACCTTC	TRBD1	few	TRBJ1-2	TRBV12-3/TRBV12-4
CASSLGRREQFF	TGTGCCAGCAGCTTAGGTAGGCGGGAGCAGTTCTTC	-	-	TRBJ2-1	TRBV7-2
CSGRPGQARTGANVLTF	TGCAGTGGACGTCCGGGACAAGCTAGAACTGGGGCCAACGTCCTGACTTTC	-	-	TRBJ2-6	TRBV20-1
CASSPSISQPQHF	TGTGCCAGCAGCCCCTCTATCAGCCAGCCCCAGCATTTT	-	-	TRBJ1-5	TRBV14
CASGEYQGYEQYF	TGCGCCAGCGGGGAATATCAGGGGTACGAGCAGTACTTC	-	-	TRBJ2-7	TRBV10-2
CASRAGTTNIQYF	TGTGCCAGCAGAGCCGGGACAACTAACATTCAGTACTTC	-	-	TRBJ2-4	TRBV6-5
CASNLRDKDPTGELFF	TGCGCCAGCAATTTGAGGGACAAAGATCCCACCGGGGAGCTGTTTTTT	-	many	TRBJ2-2	TRBV10-2
CASSRNPSYEQYF	TGTGCCAGCAGCCGTAACCCCTCCTACGAGCAGTACTTC	-	-	TRBJ2-7	TRBV14
CASSLAGGDEQFF	TGTGCCAGCAGCCTAGCGGGAGGGGATGAGCAGTTCTTC	TRBD2	many	TRBJ2-1	TRBV9
CASSQDPRPRTEAFF	TGTGCCAGCAGCCAAGACCCCAGACCTAGGACCGAAGCTTTCTTT	-	-	TRBJ1-1	TRBV14
CSVVGGRGYGYTF	TGCAGCGTTGTCGGCGGGAGGGGCTATGGCTACACCTTC	-	few	TRBJ1-2	TRBV29-1
CASSRGSMGTEKLFF	TGCGCCAGCAGCCGAGGGTCGATGGGGACTGAAAAACTGTTTTTT	-	-	TRBJ1-4	TRBV5-1
CASRGQGRETQYF	TGTGCCAGTAGGGGACAGGGTAGAGAGACCCAGTACTTC	TRBD1	-	TRBJ2-5	TRBV19
CATSDAGANQPQHF	TGTGCCACCAGTGACGCAGGGGCCAATCAGCCCCAGCATTTT	-	-	TRBJ1-5	TRBV24-1
CSVERGGGRYF	TGCAGCGTTGAACGGGGCGGGGGGCGGTACTTC	TRBD2	-	TRBJ2-5	TRBV29-1
CASSQGPRQGSYEQYF	TGCGCCAGCAGCCAAGGCCCCAGACAGGGGTCCTACGAGCAGTACTTC	TRBD1	many	TRBJ2-7	TRBV4-3
CASSPDGQGPTREYF	TGTGCCAGCAGCCCCGATGGCCAGGGTCCTACGAGGGAGTACTTC	-	few	TRBJ2-7	TRBV7-6
CATSDLPGLKETQYF	TGTGCCACCAGTGACCTACCGGGACTAAAAGAGACCCAGTACTTC	TRBD2	-	TRBJ2-5	TRBV24-1
CASGLRPDRGNSPLHF	TGTGCTAGTGGTTTGAGACCAGACAGGGGGAATTCACCCCTCCACTTT	TRBD1	many	TRBJ1-6	TRBV12-5
CASSQDPSYGYTF	TGTGCCAGCAGCCAAGACCCCTCCTATGGCTACACCTTC	-	-	TRBJ1-2	TRBV4-2
CASSYPPGTGGSAFF	TGTGCCAGCAGTTATCCACCCGGGACAGGGGGCTCGGCTTTCTTT	TRBD1	-	TRBJ1-1	TRBV12-3/TRBV12-4
CASGLAGANEQFF	TGTGCCAGCGGACTAGCGGGGGCCAATGAGCAGTTCTTC	TRBD2	-	TRBJ2-1	TRBV10-3
CASSQDRRPPDNEQFF	TGCGCCAGCAGCCAAGATAGGAGGCCACCGGACAATGAGCAGTTCTTC	-	many	TRBJ2-1	TRBV4-1
CSATGTDGYTF	TGCAGCGCGACAGGGACCGATGGCTACACCTTC	TRBD1	-	TRBJ1-2	TRBV29-1
CASSPGQGSEQYF	TGTGCTAGCAGCCCGGGACAGGGTAGCGAGCAGTACTTC	TRBD1	few	TRBJ2-7	TRBV7-6
CSARSGMTYEQYF	TGCAGTGCTAGGAGTGGGATGACCTACGAGCAGTACTTC	-	-	TRBJ2-7	TRBV20-1
CASSLSSGVGSEKLFF	TGTGCCAGCAGTTTAAGTAGCGGGGTGGGTTCTGAAAAACTGTTTTTT	-	-	TRBJ1-4	TRBV12-3/TRBV12-4
CASSLGGGQGAYEQYF	TGTGCCAGCAGCTTAGGCGGGGGGCAGGGGGCGTACGAGCAGTACTTC	-	-	TRBJ2-7	TRBV7-8
CASSEPGADTEAFF	TGTGCCAGCAGTGAACCCGGGGCAGACACTGAAGCTTTCTTT	-	-	TRBJ1-1	TRBV2
CATSGGTPVRGELFF	TGTGCCACCAGTGGGGGGACACCGGTGAGGGGGGAGCTGTTTTTT	-	-	TRBJ2-2	TRBV24-1
CATSRDHGGGYEQYF	TGTGCCACCAGCAGAGATCATGGAGGTGGCTACGAGCAGTACTTC	-	many	TRBJ2-7	TRBV15
CASRGQANEKLFF	TGTGCCAGTAGGGGACAAGCAAACGAAAAACTGTTTTTT	-	many	TRBJ1-4	TRBV7-9
CASSHPPGQGDQPQHF	TGTGCCAGCAGCCATCCTCCGGGACAGGGAGATCAGCCCCAGCATTTT	TRBD1	once	TRBJ1-5	TRBV7-2
CASSVAVVGDEQFF	TGTGCCAGCAGCGTAGCCGTGGTTGGAGATGAGCAGTTCTTC	-	many	TRBJ2-1	TRBV9
CASSPPTGSLGYTF	TGTGCCAGCAGCCCCCCGACAGGGAGTCTTGGCTACACCTTC	TRBD1	-	TRBJ1-2	TRBV7-2
CASSKTGSQPQHF	TGTGCCAGCAGCAAGACAGGGTCCCAGCCCCAGCATTTT	TRBD1	-	TRBJ1-5	TRBV2
CASSLATSGEETQYF	TGTGCCAGCAGTTTAGCGACTAGCGGTGAAGAGACCCAGTACTTC	TRBD2	-	TRBJ2-5	TRBV7-9
CASSYVVNEAFF	TGTGCCAGCAGTTACGTGGTCAATGAAGCTTTCTTT	-	-	TRBJ1-1	TRBV6-6
CASSLATTGVPEAFF	TGTGCCAGCAGCTTGGCCACGACAGGGGTCCCCGAAGCTTTCTTT	TRBD1	many	TRBJ1-1	TRBV5-8
CAGGGTGGTEAFF	TGTGCCGGTGGGGGGACAGGGGGCACTGAAGCTTTCTTT	TRBD1	-	TRBJ1-1	TRBV2
CASDGWGQEDSPLHF	TGTGCCAGCGACGGCTGGGGACAGGAAGATTCACCCCTCCACTTT	TRBD1	-	TRBJ1-6	TRBV6-4
CSARATSGRFNEQFF	TGCAGTGCTAGAGCAACTAGCGGGAGGTTCAATGAGCAGTTCTTC	TRBD2	-	TRBJ2-1	TRBV20-1
CASSLTVVRMRDEQFF	TGTGCCAGCAGCTTAACCGTCGTCCGGATGAGGGATGAGCAGTTCTTC	-	-	TRBJ2-1	TRBV7-3
CASSADTSGLYGYTF	TGTGCCAGCAGCGCCGACACGTCAGGGTTGTATGGCTACACCTTC	-	many	TRBJ1-2	TRBV9
CATSSGTGGDEQYF	TGTGCCACCAGCAGTGGGACAGGGGGCGACGAGCAGTACTTC	TRBD1	few	TRBJ2-7	TRBV15
CSAEPSGRAGKEQFF	TGCAGTGCTGAACCTAGCGGGAGGGCGGGTAAGGAGCAGTTCTTC	TRBD2	-	TRBJ2-1	TRBV20-1
CASSFRIFGYGYTF	TGTGCCAGCAGTTTTCGTATCTTCGGCTATGGCTACACCTTC	-	-	TRBJ1-2	TRBV28
CATSSSSEYNSPLHF	TGTGCCACATCGTCTTCATCGGAATATAATTCACCCCTCCACTTT	-	few	TRBJ1-6	TRBV24-1